This T cell receptor (beta chain) was found in a study of cytomegalovirus exposure and HLA in healthy donors. V lost 1 base and J lost 2; bases outside the gene matches: 8. CDR3 length: 16 amino acids. Per the germline V gene, CDR1 is GTSNPN and CDR2 is SVGIG (reference sequence). General observations from the study: Reports described diagnosis of cytomegalovirus status by the classifier as highly specific and sensitive.

This PCR relied on a set of 60 Vbeta primers and 13 Jbeta primers. Sequenced by immunoSEQ multiplex PCR; TCRdb stores in-frame clones only, minus some. The table has around 130,000 clones, 60% to 80% seen once. Comment on this clone: Antigen: not known. The sample holds other DNA sequences that translate to the same CDR3.

The sequencing input was PBMCs. The sequence came from a man aged 50 to 60 in good health and CMV-seronegative. The chain combines TRBV30 with TRBJ2-1; 7 bases are shared with TRBD2. CDR3 sequence: CAWSGGGVRAYNEQFF. Here the CDR3 DNA reads TGTGCCTGGAGTGGGGGAGGGGTCAGGGCCTACAATGAGCAGTTCTTC.